Listed below are T cell receptor beta chains from one sample, sequenced in a study of PD-1 blockade in classical Hodgkin lymphoma. Assay: immunoSEQ multiplex PCR; the TCRdb copy retains only in-frame clones and omits some. The table lists 45,000 to 55,000 clones, just under 75% of them singletons. Sequenced material: peripheral blood mononuclear cells (PBMCs), taken before the second cycle of nivolumab. The receptors were sampled from a human donor with classical Hodgkin lymphoma. The CDR3 runs from the conserved cysteine through the conserved F or W. The D gene is left open where the match is weak. The size field is filled for only some rows; it gives once, few, many or a size class.

TRBV5-4	TRBJ2-5	-	few	CASSLPGQETQYF	TGTGCCAGCAGCTTGCCTGGCCAAGAGACCCAGTACTTC
TRBV30	TRBJ2-7	TRBD2	few	CAWSYGSGSFQSSYEQYF	TGTGCCTGGAGTTATGGTAGCGGGAGTTTCCAAAGCTCCTACGAGCAGTACTTC
TRBV29-1	TRBJ2-5	-	-	CSVEGVVETQYF	TGCAGCGTGGAGGGTGTGGTGGAGACCCAGTACTTC
TRBV27	TRBJ2-1	TRBD2	-	CASSLGASGRGEQFF	TGTGCCAGCAGTTTAGGGGCTAGCGGGAGAGGTGAGCAGTTCTTC
TRBV9	TRBJ1-4	-	-	CASSPRGVDEKLFF	TGTGCCAGCAGCCCGAGAGGGGTTGATGAAAAACTGTTTTTT
TRBV29-1	TRBJ1-2	-	-	CSVSSVYGYTF	TGCAGCGTTTCAAGCGTCTATGGCTACACCTTC
TRBV7-7	TRBJ2-7	TRBD1	-	CASSLTGAGEQYF	TGTGCTAGCAGCTTGACAGGGGCGGGCGAGCAGTACTTC
TRBV19	TRBJ1-5	TRBD1	-	CASSPGQGSNQPQHF	TGTGCCAGTAGCCCGGGACAGGGGAGCAATCAGCCCCAGCATTTT
TRBV18	TRBJ2-2	-	-	CASSPIPDTGALFF	TGTGCCAGCTCACCTATCCCGGACACCGGGGCGCTGTTTTTT
TRBV29-1	TRBJ2-5	TRBD1	-	CSASIRTGPEGTQYF	TGCAGCGCTTCGATTCGGACAGGGCCCGAGGGGACCCAGTACTTC
TRBV11-2	TRBJ1-2	TRBD1	-	CASSLGDRDGYTF	TGTGCCAGCAGCCTTGGGGACAGGGATGGCTACACCTTC
TRBV5-1	TRBJ2-6	TRBD1	-	CASSLKAGGQGAAGANVLTF	TGCGCCAGCAGCTTGAAAGCCGGAGGACAGGGGGCGGCTGGGGCCAACGTCCTGACTTTC
TRBV11-2	TRBJ2-1	TRBD2	-	CASSLKTGASGRLNEQFF	TGTGCCAGCAGCTTAAAGACCGGGGCTAGCGGAAGGTTGAATGAGCAGTTCTTC
TRBV10-3	TRBJ1-2	-	-	CAITTTPSGWGYTF	TGTGCCATCACCACGACTCCCTCGGGTTGGGGCTACACCTTC
TRBV5-1	TRBJ2-5	-	-	CASSPLSPVGYQETQYF	TGCGCCAGCAGCCCCCTTTCCCCTGTTGGGTACCAAGAGACCCAGTACTTC
TRBV6-1	TRBJ1-1	-	-	CASSVSVNTEAFF	TGTGCCAGCAGTGTATCCGTCAACACTGAAGCTTTCTTT
TRBV11-3	TRBJ1-1	-	-	CASSRSGVNEAFF	TGTGCCAGCAGTCGCTCAGGGGTGAATGAAGCTTTCTTT
TRBV19	TRBJ2-7	TRBD1	-	CASSPRGQQEWFAYEQYF	TGTGCCAGTAGTCCCCGGGGACAGCAAGAATGGTTTGCCTACGAGCAGTACTTC
TRBV6-5	TRBJ1-5	-	-	CASSYASQPQHF	TGTGCCAGCAGTTACGCTAGTCAGCCCCAGCATTTT
TRBV18	TRBJ2-2	TRBD1	-	CASSPPGTGEGGELFF	TGTGCCAGCTCACCACCAGGGACAGGGGAAGGCGGGGAGCTGTTTTTT
TRBV30	TRBJ2-7	-	-	CAWVRFGTGSYEQYF	TGTGCCTGGGTCCGATTCGGGACCGGATCCTACGAGCAGTACTTC
TRBV9	TRBJ2-3	TRBD2	-	CASSPRTSGTDTQYF	TGTGCCAGCAGCCCTCGGACTAGCGGCACAGATACGCAGTATTTT
TRBV2	TRBJ1-2	-	-	CASTTANYGYTF	TGTGCCAGCACAACGGCTAACTATGGCTACACCTTC
TRBV11-2	TRBJ1-4	-	-	CASSLFTSSEKLFF	TGTGCCAGCAGCTTGTTTACGTCGAGTGAAAAACTGTTTTTT
TRBV9	TRBJ2-7	-	-	CASSLTVGGYEQYF	TGTGCCAGCAGCCTAACGGTCGGTGGCTACGAGCAGTACTTC
TRBV7-9	TRBJ1-1	-	-	CASSRTLNLLVEAFF	TGTGCCAGCAGTCGGACCCTGAACCTCTTAGTTGAAGCTTTCTTT
TRBV5-1	TRBJ1-1	-	-	CASSSEVTEAFF	TGCGCCAGCAGCTCGGAGGTGACTGAAGCTTTCTTT
TRBV2	TRBJ2-7	TRBD2	-	CASSLTSGGAYEQYF	TGTGCCAGCAGTTTGACTAGCGGAGGAGCTTACGAGCAGTACTTC
TRBV6-6	TRBJ2-7	-	few	CASSTRQFSYEQYF	TGTGCCAGCAGTACCCGACAGTTCTCCTACGAGCAGTACTTC
TRBV7-3	TRBJ2-7	-	-	CASSLRGGDSSYEQYF	TGTGCCAGCAGCTTAAGAGGCGGGGATAGCTCCTACGAGCAGTACTTC
TRBV29-1	TRBJ2-1	-	-	CSERVLANEQFF	TGCAGCGAAAGGGTACTGGCCAATGAGCAGTTCTTC
TRBV27	TRBJ2-7	-	many	CASSFGFSSYEQYF	TGTGCCAGCAGTTTCGGATTTAGCTCCTACGAGCAGTACTTC
TRBV2	TRBJ1-2	-	-	CAAFGEVGYTF	TGTGCCGCCTTCGGAGAGGTCGGCTACACCTTC
TRBV7-2	TRBJ2-7	-	few	CASSLHAGSSYEQYF	TGTGCCAGCAGCCTCCATGCGGGATCCTCCTACGAGCAGTACTTC
TRBV7-9	TRBJ2-5	-	-	CASSIQGETQYF	TGTGCCAGCAGCATTCAGGGGGAGACCCAGTACTTC
TRBV19	TRBJ1-1	-	-	CASDNRARNTEAFF	TGTGCCAGTGATAACAGGGCCCGGAACACTGAAGCTTTCTTT
TRBV27	TRBJ1-4	-	-	CASSLTHREKLFF	TGTGCCAGCAGTTTAACCCACAGGGAGAAACTGTTTTTT
TRBV25-1	TRBJ2-7	TRBD1	-	CASSRLPGQGMGHYEQYF	TGTGCCAGCAGCCGACTTCCGGGACAGGGAATGGGCCACTACGAGCAGTACTTC
TRBV27	TRBJ1-2	TRBD1	-	CASGWDRNYGYTF	TGTGCCAGCGGCTGGGACAGAAACTATGGCTACACCTTC
TRBV29-1	TRBJ2-7	TRBD1	once	CSVETLGQGLYEQYF	TGCAGCGTTGAAACGTTGGGACAGGGACTCTACGAGCAGTACTTC
TRBV6-6	TRBJ2-1	TRBD2	-	CASMGLLAGVINEQFF	TGTGCCAGCATGGGATTGCTAGCGGGAGTTATCAATGAGCAGTTCTTC
TRBV4-2	TRBJ2-7	TRBD1	-	CASSQVIGQGGHEQYF	TGTGCCAGCAGCCAAGTTATAGGACAGGGCGGACACGAGCAGTACTTC
TRBV18	TRBJ2-1	-	-	CASSPKDSLLF	TGTGCCAGCTCACCAAAGGACAGTCTGCTCTTC
TRBV27	TRBJ2-7	-	-	CASSLRQAYPYEQYF	TGTGCCAGCAGTTTACGGCAAGCTTACCCCTACGAGCAGTACTTC
TRBV19	TRBJ2-2	TRBD2	-	CASSGLAGFTGELFF	TGTGCCAGTAGCGGACTAGCGGGATTCACCGGGGAGCTGTTTTTT
TRBV2	TRBJ1-5	TRBD1	-	CASSALTGGNQPQHF	TGTGCCAGCAGTGCACTGACAGGGGGAAATCAGCCCCAGCATTTT
TRBV10-3	TRBJ2-3	-	few	CAISPPNTSGGPSITDTQYF	TGTGCCATCAGCCCACCGAATACTAGTGGGGGGCCTTCCATCACAGATACGCAGTATTTT